This T cell receptor beta chain was sequenced during a study of blood T cells in healthy people across ages (dated by TCRdb to 2013 to 2016). Notes on the research overall: In model experiments, template switching captured about one uniquely barcoded TCR beta cDNA molecule for every two T cells. For two donors (one aged 18 to 29 and one aged 80 or older), the study analyzed two additional independent replicas of 1 million unique cDNA reads from the same blood draw. To avoid experimental bias, donors of different ages were randomly spread across the sequencing lanes. Four age groups were formed from the donors: young (average 16 years), middle-aged (approximately 40), aged (62) and long-lived (about 80). Using deep sequencing normalized with unique cDNA molecular identifiers, the study measured how TCR beta repertoire diversity changes with age. Broad study findings and their caveats: Because profiling used bulk unsorted PBMCs, naive and antigen-experienced compartments could not be compared conclusively. Observed TCR beta diversity per million T cells fell roughly linearly with age, and a significant reduction was already apparent by age around 40. The CMV infection status of donors was not known, potentially confounding age-related changes in expanded clonotypes. Compared with the aged group, the long-lived group had more naive CD4+ T cells, fewer expanded clones and increased TCR diversity, a pattern suggesting age selection. Observed TCR beta diversity correlated strongly with the percentage of naive T cells measured by flow cytometry. Estimates of total diversity based on one million sequenced T cells were considered lower bounds and underestimates.

Library preparation was by 5' RACE. For sequencing, an Illumina HiSeq 2500 was employed. A second PCR of 7 to 11 cycles was run with a J-beta primer mix and a sample-barcoded 5' primer. A template-switch 5' adaptor carrying 12 random nucleotides introduced a unique molecular identifier onto each TCR beta cDNA molecule. Each sample yielded at least 3 million CDR3-containing paired-end reads. The Mint cDNA synthesis kit, primed by a TRBC-specific oligonucleotide, was used to synthesize first-strand cDNA from all RNA. Following uracil-DNA glycosylase treatment, a first 18-cycle PCR with universal primers M1SS and BC2_uni_R was performed on all cDNA. In the original analysis: For normalization, 1 million high-quality reads were randomly selected from each sample, with every read carrying a distinct molecular identifier. Instead of being binned into consensus sequences, reads with shared molecular identifiers were discarded. MiTCR, run with a Q25 quality threshold and the strictest error-elimination algorithm, handled CDR3 identification, clonotype clustering and error correction. A nonparametric unseen species model with Euler transformation was used to estimate a lower bound on total TCR beta diversity. The public reads were reprocessed in TCRdb via fastp at Q25 and MiXCR, keeping in-frame beta chains. Rows matching on CDR3 protein sequence are summarized as one entry with the most common DNA and genes. For this entry, the V and J calls and clone size follow TCRdb and not the study's own pipeline. Within this sample are hundreds of thousands of distinct CDR3 sequences, with around three fifths of them counted one time only. The top ten clonotypes cover more than 35% of the sample.

As concerns this clonotype: It lacks a known antigen. There are no base qualities to consult, and no much larger clone falls within one base.

The 40 or so donors, aged roughly 6 to 95 years, were systemically healthy Caucasian individuals from Russia. About 9.8 milliliters of peripheral blood were drawn from each donor into EDTA-treated Vacutainer tubes. Ficoll-Paque density-gradient centrifugation was used to isolate PBMCs, with at least 6.5 million obtained per sample. Total RNA was extracted from PBMCs with Trizol reagent, with at least 6 micrograms obtained per sample. The percentages of naive CD45RAhigh/CD27high T cells were determined by flow cytometry on a PBMC aliquot from every donor. V loses 5 bases of germline sequence and J loses 1 base, and the interval between the two ends is 12 bases. From a lookup of the germline V gene (reference sequence), CDR1 and CDR2 are MNHEY and SMNVEV. The CDR3 sequence holds 14 residues, the cysteine and phenylalanine included. Only the CDR3 portion is preserved as DNA: 42 bases, with reading frame beginning at the first base.

The chain joins TRBV27 to TRBJ2-7, and possibly TRBD1, on 5 matching bases. Sequencing was performed on blood. This TCR came from a man in his 60s in good health. The CDR3 in this case is CASSHSTGSYEQYF. The DNA sequence is given as TGTGCCAGCAGTCACTCCACAGGTTCCTACGAGCAGTACTTC.